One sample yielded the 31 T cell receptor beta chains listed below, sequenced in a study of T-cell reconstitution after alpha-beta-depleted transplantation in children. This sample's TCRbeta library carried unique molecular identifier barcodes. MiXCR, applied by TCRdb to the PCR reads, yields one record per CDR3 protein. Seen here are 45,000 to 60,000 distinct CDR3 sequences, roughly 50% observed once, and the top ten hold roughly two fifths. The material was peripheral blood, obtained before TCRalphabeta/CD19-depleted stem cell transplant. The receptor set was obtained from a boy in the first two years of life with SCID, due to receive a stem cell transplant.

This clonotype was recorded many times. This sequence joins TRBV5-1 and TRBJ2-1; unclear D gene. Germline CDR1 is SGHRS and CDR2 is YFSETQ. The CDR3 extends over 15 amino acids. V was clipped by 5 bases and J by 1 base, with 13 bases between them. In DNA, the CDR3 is TGCGCCAGCAGAACTGGCTTTCGTTCCTACAATGAGCAGTTCTTC. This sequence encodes CASRTGFRSYNEQFF.

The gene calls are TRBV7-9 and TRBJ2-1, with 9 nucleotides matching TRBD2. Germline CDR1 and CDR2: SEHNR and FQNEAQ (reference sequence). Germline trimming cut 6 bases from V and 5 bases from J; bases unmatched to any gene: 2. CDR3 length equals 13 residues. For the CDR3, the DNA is TGTGCCAGCAGGAGCGGGGGGAACAATGAGCAGTTCTTC. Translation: CASRSGGNNEQFF.

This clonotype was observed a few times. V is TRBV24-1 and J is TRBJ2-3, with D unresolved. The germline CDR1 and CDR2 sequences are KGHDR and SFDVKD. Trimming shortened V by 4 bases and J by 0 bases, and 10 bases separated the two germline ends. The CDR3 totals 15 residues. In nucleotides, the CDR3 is TGTGCCACCAGTGACCGGGTCTCTAGCACAGATACGCAGTATTTT. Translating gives CATSDRVSSTDTQYF.

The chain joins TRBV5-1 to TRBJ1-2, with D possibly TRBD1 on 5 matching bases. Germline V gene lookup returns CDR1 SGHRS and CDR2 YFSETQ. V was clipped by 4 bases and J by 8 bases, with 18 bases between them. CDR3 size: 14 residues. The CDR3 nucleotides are TGCGCCAGCAGCCCGGGACGGTCCCCGGGGGGCTACACCTTC. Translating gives CASSPGRSPGGYTF. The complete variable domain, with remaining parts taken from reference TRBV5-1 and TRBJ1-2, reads KAGVTQTPRYLIKTRGQQVTLSCSPISGHRSVSWYQQTPGQGLQFLFEYFSETQRNKGNFPGRFSGRQFSNSRSEMNVSTLELGDSALYLCASSPGRSPGGYTFGSGTRLTVV.

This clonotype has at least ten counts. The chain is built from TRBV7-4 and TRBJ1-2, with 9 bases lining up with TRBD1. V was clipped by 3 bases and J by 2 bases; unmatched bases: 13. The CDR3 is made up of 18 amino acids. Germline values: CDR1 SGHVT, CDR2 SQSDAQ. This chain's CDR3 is CASSFSPPGQGINYGYTF. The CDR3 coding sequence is TGTGCCAGCAGCTTTTCCCCGCCGGGACAGGGTATCAACTATGGCTACACCTTC.

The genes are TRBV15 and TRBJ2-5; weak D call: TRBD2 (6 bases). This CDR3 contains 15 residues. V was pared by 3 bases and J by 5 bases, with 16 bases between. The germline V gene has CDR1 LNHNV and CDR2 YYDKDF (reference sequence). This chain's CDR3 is CATSSWDSSLETQYF. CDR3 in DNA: TGTGCCACCAGCAGTTGGGACTCCTCTTTGGAGACCCAGTACTTC.

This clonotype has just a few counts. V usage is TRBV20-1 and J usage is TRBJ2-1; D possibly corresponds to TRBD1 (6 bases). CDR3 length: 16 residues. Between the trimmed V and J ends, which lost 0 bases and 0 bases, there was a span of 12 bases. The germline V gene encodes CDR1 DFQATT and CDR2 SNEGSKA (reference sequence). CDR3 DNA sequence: TGCAGTGCTAGAGACGTCAGGGGTCTCTCCTACAATGAGCAGTTCTTC. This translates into CSARDVRGLSYNEQFF.

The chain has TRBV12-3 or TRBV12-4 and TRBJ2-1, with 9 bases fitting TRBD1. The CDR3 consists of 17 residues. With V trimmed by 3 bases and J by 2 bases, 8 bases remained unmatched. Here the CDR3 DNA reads TGTGCCAGCAGTTTGAGTGTTCGGGACAGGGCCTACAATGAGCAGTTCTTC. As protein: CASSLSVRDRAYNEQFF.

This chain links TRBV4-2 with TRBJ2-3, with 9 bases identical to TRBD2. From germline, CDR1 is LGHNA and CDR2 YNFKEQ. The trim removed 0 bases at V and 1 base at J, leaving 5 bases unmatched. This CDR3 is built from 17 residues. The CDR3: CASSQDGVAGGTDTQYF. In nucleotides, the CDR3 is TGTGCCAGCAGCCAAGATGGGGTAGCGGGGGGCACAGATACGCAGTATTTT.

As DNA, the CDR3 is TGTGCCAGCAGCAGGGACTGGGAGAGCACTGAAGCTTTCTTT. Its translation: CASSRDWESTEAFF. The genes are TRBV27 and TRBJ1-1, with D possibly TRBD1 on 5 matching bases. The CDR3 totals 14 residues. The V end lost 6 bases, the J end lost 4 bases, and 15 bases lay between the germline ends. CDR1 is MNHEY, CDR2 SMNVEV, per germline (reference sequence).

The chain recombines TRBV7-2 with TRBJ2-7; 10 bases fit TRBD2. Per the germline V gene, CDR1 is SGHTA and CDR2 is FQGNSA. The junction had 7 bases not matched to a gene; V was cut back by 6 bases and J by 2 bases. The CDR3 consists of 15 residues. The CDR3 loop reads CASSQVAGGAYEQYF. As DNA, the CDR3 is TGTGCCAGCAGTCAGGTAGCGGGGGGCGCCTACGAGCAGTACTTC.

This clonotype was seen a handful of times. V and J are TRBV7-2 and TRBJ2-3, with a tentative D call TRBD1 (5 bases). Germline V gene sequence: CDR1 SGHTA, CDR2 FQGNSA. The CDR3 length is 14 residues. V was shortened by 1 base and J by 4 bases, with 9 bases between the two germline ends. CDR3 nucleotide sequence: TGTGCCAGCAGCTTAGGGGGCGGCCCAGATACGCAGTATTTT. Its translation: CASSLGGGPDTQYF.

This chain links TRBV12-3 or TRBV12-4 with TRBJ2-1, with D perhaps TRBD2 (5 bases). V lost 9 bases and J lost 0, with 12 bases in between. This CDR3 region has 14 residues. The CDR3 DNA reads TGTGCCAGTACCCCGGGGAGCTCCTACAATGAGCAGTTCTTC. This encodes CASTPGSSYNEQFF.

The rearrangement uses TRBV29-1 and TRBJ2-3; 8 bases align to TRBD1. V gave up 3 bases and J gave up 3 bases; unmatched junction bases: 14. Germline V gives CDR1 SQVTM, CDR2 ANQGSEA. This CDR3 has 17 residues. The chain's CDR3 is CSVEAPGQGIETDTQYF. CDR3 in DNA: TGCAGCGTTGAGGCCCCCGGACAGGGAATAGAAACAGATACGCAGTATTTT.

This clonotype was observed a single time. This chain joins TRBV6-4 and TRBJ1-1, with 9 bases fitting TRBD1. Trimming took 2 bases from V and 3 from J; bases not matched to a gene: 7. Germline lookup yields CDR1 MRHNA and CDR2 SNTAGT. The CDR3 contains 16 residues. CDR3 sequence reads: CASSDTGQGLDTEAFF. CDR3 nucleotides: TGTGCCAGCAGTGACACGGGACAGGGATTGGACACTGAAGCTTTCTTT.

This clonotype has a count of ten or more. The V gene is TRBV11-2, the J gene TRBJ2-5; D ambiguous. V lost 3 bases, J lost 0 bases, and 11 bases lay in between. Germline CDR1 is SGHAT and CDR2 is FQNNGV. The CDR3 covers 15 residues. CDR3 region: CASSLRRADQETQYF. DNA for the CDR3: TGTGCCAGCAGCTTGCGACGGGCAGACCAAGAGACCCAGTACTTC. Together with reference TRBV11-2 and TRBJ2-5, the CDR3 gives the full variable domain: EAGVAQSPRYKIIEKRQSVAFWCNPISGHATLYWYQQILGQGPKLLIQFQNNGVVDDSQLPKDRFSAERLKGVDSTLKIQPAKLEDSAVYLCASSLRRADQETQYFGPGTRLLVL.

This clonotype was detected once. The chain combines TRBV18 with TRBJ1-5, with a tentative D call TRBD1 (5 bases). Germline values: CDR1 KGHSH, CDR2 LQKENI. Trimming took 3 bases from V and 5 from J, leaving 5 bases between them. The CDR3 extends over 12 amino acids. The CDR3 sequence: CASSPGDQPQHF. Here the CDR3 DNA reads TGTGCCAGCTCACCGGGGGATCAGCCCCAGCATTTT.

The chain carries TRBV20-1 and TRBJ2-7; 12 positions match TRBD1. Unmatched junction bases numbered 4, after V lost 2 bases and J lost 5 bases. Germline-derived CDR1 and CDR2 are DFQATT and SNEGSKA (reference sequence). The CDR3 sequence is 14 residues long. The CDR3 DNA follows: TGCAGTGCTAGAAAGGGACAGGGGGCCCACGAGCAGTACTTC. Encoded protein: CSARKGQGAHEQYF.

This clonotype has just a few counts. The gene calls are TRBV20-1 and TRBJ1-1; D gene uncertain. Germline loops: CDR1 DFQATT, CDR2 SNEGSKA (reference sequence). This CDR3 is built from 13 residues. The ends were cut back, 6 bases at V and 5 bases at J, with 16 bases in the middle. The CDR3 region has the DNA TGCAGTGCACCGACACCTGGAGAAACTGAAGCTTTCTTT. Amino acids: CSAPTPGETEAFF.

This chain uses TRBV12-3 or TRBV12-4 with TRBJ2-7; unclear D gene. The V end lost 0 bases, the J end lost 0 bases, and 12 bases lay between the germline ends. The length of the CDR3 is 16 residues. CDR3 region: CASSLARPGSSYEQYF. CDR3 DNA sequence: TGTGCCAGCAGTTTAGCGCGCCCAGGATCCTCCTACGAGCAGTACTTC.

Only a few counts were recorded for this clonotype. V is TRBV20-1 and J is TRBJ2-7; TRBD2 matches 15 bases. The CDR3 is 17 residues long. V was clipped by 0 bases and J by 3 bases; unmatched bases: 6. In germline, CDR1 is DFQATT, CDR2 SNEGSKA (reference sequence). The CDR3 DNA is TGCAGTGCTAGAGATTGGACTAGCGGGAGGGAGCTCTACGAGCAGTACTTC. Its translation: CSARDWTSGRELYEQYF.

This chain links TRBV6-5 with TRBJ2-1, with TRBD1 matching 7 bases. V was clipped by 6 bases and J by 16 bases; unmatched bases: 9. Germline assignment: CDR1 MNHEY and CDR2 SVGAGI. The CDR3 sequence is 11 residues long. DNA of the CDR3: TGTGCCAGCAGCCCCGGGACAGTCTTCTTCTTC. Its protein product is CASSPGTVFFF.

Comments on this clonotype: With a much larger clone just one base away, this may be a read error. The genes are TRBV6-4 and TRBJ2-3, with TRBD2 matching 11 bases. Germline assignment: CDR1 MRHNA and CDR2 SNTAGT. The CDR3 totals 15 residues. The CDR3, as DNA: TGTGCCAGCAGTCTGACTAGCGGGGTCACAGTTACGCAGTATTTT. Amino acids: CASSLTSGVTVTQYF.

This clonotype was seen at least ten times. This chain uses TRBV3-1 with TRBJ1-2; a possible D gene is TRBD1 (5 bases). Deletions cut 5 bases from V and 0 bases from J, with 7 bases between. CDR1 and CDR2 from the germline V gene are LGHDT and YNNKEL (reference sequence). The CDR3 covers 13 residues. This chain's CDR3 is CASSGRANYGYTF. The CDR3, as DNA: TGTGCCAGCAGCGGCAGGGCTAACTATGGCTACACCTTC. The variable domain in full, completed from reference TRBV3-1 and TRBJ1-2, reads DTAVSQTPKYLVTQMGNDKSIKCEQNLGHDTMYWYKQDSKKFLKIMFSYNNKELIINETVPNRFSPKSPDKAHLNLHINSLELGDSAVYFCASSGRANYGYTFGSGTRLTVV.

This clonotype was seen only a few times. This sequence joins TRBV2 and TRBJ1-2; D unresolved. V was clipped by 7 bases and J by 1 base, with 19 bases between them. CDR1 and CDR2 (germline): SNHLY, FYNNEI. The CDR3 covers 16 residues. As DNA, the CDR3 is TGTGCCAGCATGGGGTCTGTACAGTCGATTAACTATGGCTACACCTTC. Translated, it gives CASMGSVQSINYGYTF.

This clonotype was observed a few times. CDR3 sequence reads: CASSLTGQGNTF. The CDR3 region has the DNA TGTGCCAGCAGCCTAACAGGACAGGGCAACACCTTC. The rearrangement uses TRBV6-1 and TRBJ1-2; 8 positions match TRBD1. The CDR3 runs 12 residues. CDR1 MNHNS and CDR2 SASEGT come from the germline V gene. Germline trimming cut 6 bases from V and 12 bases from J; bases unmatched to any gene: 9.

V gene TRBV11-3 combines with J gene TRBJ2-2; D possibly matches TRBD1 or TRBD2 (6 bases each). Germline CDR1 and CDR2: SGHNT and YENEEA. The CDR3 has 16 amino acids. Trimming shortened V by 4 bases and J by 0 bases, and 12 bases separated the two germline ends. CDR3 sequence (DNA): TGTGCCAGCAGCTCCCGGGGGCGCGCGAACACCGGGGAGCTGTTTTTT. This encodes CASSSRGRANTGELFF.

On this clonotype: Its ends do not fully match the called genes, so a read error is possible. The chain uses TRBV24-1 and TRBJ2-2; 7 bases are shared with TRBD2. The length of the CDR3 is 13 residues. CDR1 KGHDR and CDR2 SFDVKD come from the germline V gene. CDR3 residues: CATCDLRSGVLFF. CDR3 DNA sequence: TGTGCCACCTGTGATTTAAGGAGCGGGGTGCTGTTTTTC.

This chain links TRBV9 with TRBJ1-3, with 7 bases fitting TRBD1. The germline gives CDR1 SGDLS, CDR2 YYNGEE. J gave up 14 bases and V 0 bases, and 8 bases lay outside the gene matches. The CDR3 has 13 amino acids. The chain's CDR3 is CASSVAGTASVYF. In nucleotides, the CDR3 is TGTGCCAGCAGCGTAGCAGGGACAGCGTCCGTATATTTT.

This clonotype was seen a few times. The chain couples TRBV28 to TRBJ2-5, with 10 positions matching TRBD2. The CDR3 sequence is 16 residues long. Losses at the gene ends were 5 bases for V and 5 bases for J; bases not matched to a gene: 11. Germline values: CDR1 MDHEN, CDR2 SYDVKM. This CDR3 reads CASSPPSSGGWETQYF. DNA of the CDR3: TGTGCCAGCAGTCCTCCCTCTAGCGGGGGATGGGAGACCCAGTACTTC.

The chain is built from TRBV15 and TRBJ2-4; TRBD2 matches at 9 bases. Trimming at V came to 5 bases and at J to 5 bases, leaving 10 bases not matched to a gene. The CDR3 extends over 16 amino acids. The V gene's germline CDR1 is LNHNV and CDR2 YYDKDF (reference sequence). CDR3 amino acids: CATSAAGAGGENIQYF. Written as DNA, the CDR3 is TGTGCCACCAGCGCGGCGGGAGCGGGGGGAGAAAACATTCAGTACTTC.